The sequence of this T cell receptor (beta chain) was determined in a study of blood T cell repertoires in COVID-19. From germline, CDR1 is SGHNT and CDR2 YYREEE (reference sequence). V trimming: 4 bases; J trimming: 6 bases; junction bases outside the gene matches: 15. This CDR3 has 16 residues. This clone was counted once. Libraries were prepared by immunoSEQ multiplex PCR; TCRdb keeps only in-frame clonotypes and omits some of them. The sample includes 250,000 or so clones, 88% of them seen just once. The sample was PBMCs or T cells enriched from blood (not recorded which). The source is a woman aged 40 to 50 with acute COVID-19. The chain uses TRBV5-4 and TRBJ2-7; 8 bases are shared with TRBD1. The CDR3 region has the DNA TGTGCCAGCAGCGGAGGAGGGACAGGCCGGGGATTCGAGCAGTACTTC. Encoded protein: CASSGGGTGRGFEQYF. Looking up the rest from reference TRBV5-4 and TRBJ2-7 gives the full variable domain: ETGVTQSPTHLIKTRGQQVTLRCSSQSGHNTVSWYQQALGQGPQFIFQYYREEENGRGNFPPRFSGLQFPNYSSELNVNALELDDSALYLCASSGGGTGRGFEQYFGPGTRLTVT.